Presented here are 17 T cell receptor beta chains from one specimen sequenced in a study of T-cell reconstitution after alpha-beta-depleted transplantation in children. Unique molecular identifiers were incorporated when the TCRbeta library was constructed. TCRdb analysed the PCR reads with MiXCR anew, one entry per CDR3 protein. The repertoire holds roughly 180,000 distinct CDR3 sequences, with 8.5% to 14% as singletons. This sample comprised PBMCs, obtained before TCRalphabeta/CD19-depleted stem cell transplant. These TCRs come from a boy between 2 and 10 years old with acute myeloid leukemia, due to receive a stem cell transplant.

This clonotype was picked up many times. The chain employs TRBV6-4 and TRBJ2-3, with D possibly being TRBD2 (7 bases). Looked up from germline, CDR1 is MRHNA and CDR2 is SNTAGT. The V end lost 0 bases, the J end lost 4 bases, and 14 bases lay between the germline ends. The CDR3 contains 16 residues. The CDR3 DNA follows: TGTGCCAGCAGTGACTCTGGGGGGGCCGGGGCAGATACGCAGTATTTT. This gives the protein CASSDSGGAGADTQYF.

This clonotype was picked up many times. V gene TRBV7-8 combines with J gene TRBJ2-3, with TRBD1 matching over 10 bases. After removal of 5 bases from V and 6 bases from J, the junction contained 14 bases not matched to a gene. The CDR3 spans 17 residues. Germline V gives CDR1 SGHVS, CDR2 FQNEAQ. CDR3 DNA sequence: TGTGCCAGCAGCCCCTCGGCCGGGACAGGGGTGTTGGATACGCAGTATTTT. Residues: CASSPSAGTGVLDTQYF.

This clonotype was counted many times. The rearrangement uses TRBV6-1 and TRBJ1-1; D not certain. The germline V gene encodes CDR1 MNHNS and CDR2 SASEGT. Trimming left V 5 bases short and J 1 base short, with 14 bases between. This CDR3 comprises 15 residues. The CDR3 nucleotides are TGTGCCAGCAGTATGATGGCCTACGAGAACACTGAAGCTTTCTTT. Translated, it gives CASSMMAYENTEAFF.

This clonotype came up many times. The chain links TRBV12-3 or TRBV12-4 to TRBJ1-5; unclear D gene. CDR3 size: 14 residues. V dropped 6 bases and J dropped 7 bases, with 16 bases sitting between them. The CDR3 nucleotides are TGTGCCAGCAGCTTTGACGGAAGTGGGCAGCCCCAGCATTTT. As protein: CASSFDGSGQPQHF.

The chain links TRBV19 to TRBJ1-4, with no clear D. Germline V gene data show CDR1 as LNHDA and CDR2 as SQIVND (reference sequence). The CDR3 is 17 residues long. V lost 7 bases and J lost 2, with 20 bases in between. CDR3 sequence reads: CASTGGGRMGTNEKLFF. The CDR3 bases are TGTGCCAGTACGGGAGGAGGTCGGATGGGTACTAATGAAAAACTGTTTTTT.

At least ten counts were recorded for this clonotype. The chain joins TRBV6-5 to TRBJ2-3; TRBD2 aligns across 8 bases. The CDR3 runs 14 residues. V was clipped by 8 bases and J by 2 bases; unmatched bases: 6. The germline CDR1 and CDR2 sequences are MNHEY and SVGAGI. This CDR3 is CASLKRGYTDTQYF. In DNA, the CDR3 is TGTGCCAGCCTTAAGCGGGGGTACACAGATACGCAGTATTTT.

Many counts were recorded for this clonotype. The V gene is TRBV6-1, the J gene TRBJ2-7, with D possibly being TRBD2 (6 bases). CDR1 MNHNS and CDR2 SASEGT come from the germline V gene. There are 15 residues in the CDR3. The ends were cut back, 3 bases at V and 5 bases at J, with 17 bases in the middle. In DNA form, the CDR3 reads TGTGCCAGCAGTGACGACGCGGGGTCGAGAGACGAGCAGTACGTC. This gives the protein CASSDDAGSRDEQYV.

This chain connects TRBV18 to TRBJ2-7; TRBD1 matches 7 bases. The CDR3 spans 15 residues. Germline CDR1 is KGHSH and CDR2 is LQKENI. The V gene end was trimmed by 6 bases and the J gene end by 5 bases; junction bases not matched to a gene: 13. For the CDR3, the DNA is TGTGCCAGCTCCCACTCGAGGGGGCGTATCGACGAGCAGTACTTC. This codes for CASSHSRGRIDEQYF.

The V call is TRBV6-2 or TRBV6-3, the J call TRBJ1-1, with a tentative D call TRBD1 (6 bases). The germline V gene encodes CDR1 MNHEY and CDR2 SVGEGT. V gave up 6 bases and J gave up 8 bases, with 13 bases separating them. This CDR3 has 12 residues. The CDR3 DNA sequence: TGTGCCAGCAGCAGGGGTTTTGGGGAAGCTTTCTTT. Its translation: CASSRGFGEAFF.

This clonotype occurred many times. CDR3 nucleotide sequence: TGCAGTGCTAGTTGGACTAGCGGGAATTACGAGCAGTACTTC. This gives the protein CSASWTSGNYEQYF. This chain connects TRBV20-1 to TRBJ2-7, with 12 bases lining up with TRBD2. Trimming removed 3 bases from V and 4 bases from J; junction bases left unmatched: 4. This CDR3 comprises 14 residues. CDR1 DFQATT and CDR2 SNEGSKA come from the germline V gene (reference sequence).

This clonotype was recorded at least ten times. This chain joins TRBV20-1 and TRBJ1-6; D possibly corresponds to TRBD1 (6 bases). The V end was cut by 2 bases, the J end by 0 bases, with 8 bases between. The CDR3 spans 15 residues. Germline CDR1 reads DFQATT; CDR2 reads SNEGSKA (reference sequence). The CDR3 coding sequence is TGCAGTGCTAGAAGGGGGAGCTCCTATAATTCACCCCTCCACTTT. As protein: CSARRGSSYNSPLHF.

Many counts were recorded for this clonotype. The chain employs TRBV29-1 and TRBJ1-4, with D unresolved. Germline lookup yields CDR1 SQVTM and CDR2 ANQGSEA. The CDR3 spans 11 residues. Between the trimmed V and J ends, which lost 2 bases and 8 bases, there was a span of 6 bases. The DNA of the CDR3 is TGCAGCGTTGAACCCGACGAAAAACTGTTTTTT. Protein sequence: CSVEPDEKLFF. The variable domain in full, completed from reference TRBV29-1 and TRBJ1-4, reads SAVISQKPSRDICQRGTSLTIQCQVDSQVTMMFWYRQQPGQSLTLIATANQGSEATYESGFVIDKFPISRPNLTFSTLTVSNMSPEDSSIYLCSVEPDEKLFFGSGTQLSVL.

In regard to this clonotype: This may be a read error: a much more frequent sequence differs by one nucleotide. The chain combines TRBV13 with TRBJ2-2; 11 positions agree with TRBD2. With V trimmed by 6 bases and J by 4 bases, 16 bases remained unmatched. This CDR3 comprises 19 residues. In germline, CDR1 is PRHDT, CDR2 FYEKMQ (reference sequence). CDR3 amino acids: CASSLAIAGGLIGTGELFF. Written as DNA, the CDR3 is TGTGCCAGCAGTCTTGCCATAGCGGGGGGGCTTATCGGCACCGGGGAGCTGTTTTTT.

This clonotype has at least ten counts. The V and J genes are TRBV3-1 and TRBJ2-7, with 11 bases fitting TRBD2. The V segment lost 1 base and the J segment 7 bases; nucleotides outside the gene matches: 3. Germline V gene lookup returns CDR1 LGHDT and CDR2 YNNKEL (reference sequence). The CDR3 covers 14 residues. DNA of the CDR3: TGTGCCAGCAGCCAAGTCACTAGCGGGAGTGAGCAGTACTTC. Its translation is CASSQVTSGSEQYF.

This clonotype occurred many times. J is TRBJ2-6 and V is TRBV5-1, with a possible D match to TRBD1 (5 bases). V was trimmed by 1 base and J by 2 bases, leaving 10 bases between them. This CDR3 has 16 residues. In germline, CDR1 is SGHRS, CDR2 YFSETQ. CDR3 protein: CASSLLARAGANVLTF. In DNA, the CDR3 is TGCGCCAGCAGCTTGCTCGCCAGGGCTGGGGCCAACGTCCTGACTTTC. Variable domain in full (rest from reference TRBV5-1 and TRBJ2-6): KAGVTQTPRYLIKTRGQQVTLSCSPISGHRSVSWYQQTPGQGLQFLFEYFSETQRNKGNFPGRFSGRQFSNSRSEMNVSTLELGDSALYLCASSLLARAGANVLTFGAGSRLTVL.

The table lists this clonotype with many counts. V and J are TRBV29-1 and TRBJ2-1; TRBD1 aligns across 9 bases. The V segment lost 4 bases and the J segment 9 bases; nucleotides outside the gene matches: 16. The CDR3 extends over 16 amino acids. CDR1 and CDR2 (germline): SQVTM, ANQGSEA. CDR3 residues: CSVGTGTGIGGGEQFF. The CDR3 nucleotides read TGCAGCGTTGGGACAGGGACAGGGATTGGGGGTGGTGAGCAGTTCTTC.

The chain joins TRBV20-1 to TRBJ2-1, with 10 bases identical to TRBD1. The CDR3 sequence is 14 residues long. Germline V gene data show CDR1 as DFQATT and CDR2 as SNEGSKA (reference sequence). The CDR3 sequence: CRRGTGANRNEQFF. The CDR3 bases are TGCAGGAGGGGGACAGGGGCAAACAGAAATGAGCAGTTCTTC.